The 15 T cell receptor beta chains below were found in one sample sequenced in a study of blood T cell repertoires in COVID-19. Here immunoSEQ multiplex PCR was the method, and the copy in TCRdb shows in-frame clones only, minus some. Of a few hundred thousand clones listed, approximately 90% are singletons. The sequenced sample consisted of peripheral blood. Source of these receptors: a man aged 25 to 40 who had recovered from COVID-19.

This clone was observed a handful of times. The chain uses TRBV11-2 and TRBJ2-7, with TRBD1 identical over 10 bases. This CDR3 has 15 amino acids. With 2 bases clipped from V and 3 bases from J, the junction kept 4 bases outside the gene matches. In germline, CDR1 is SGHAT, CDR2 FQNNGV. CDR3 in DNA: TGTGCCAGCAGCTTAACCGGGACAGGGGACTACGAGCAGTACTTC. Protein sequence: CASSLTGTGDYEQYF.

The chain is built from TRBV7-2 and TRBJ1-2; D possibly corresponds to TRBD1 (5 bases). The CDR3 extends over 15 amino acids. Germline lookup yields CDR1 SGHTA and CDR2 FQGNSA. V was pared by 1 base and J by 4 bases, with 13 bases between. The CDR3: CASSLVAGLVYGYTF. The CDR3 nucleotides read TGTGCCAGCAGCTTAGTGGCAGGGCTCGTCTATGGCTACACCTTC.

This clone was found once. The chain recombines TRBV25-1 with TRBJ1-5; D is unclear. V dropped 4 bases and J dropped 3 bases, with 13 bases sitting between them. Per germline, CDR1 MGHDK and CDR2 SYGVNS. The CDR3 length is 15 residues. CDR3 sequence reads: CASSAKASVNQPQHF. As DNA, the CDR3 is TGTGCCAGCAGTGCCAAAGCGTCGGTCAATCAGCCCCAGCATTTT. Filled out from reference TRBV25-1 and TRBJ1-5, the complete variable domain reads EADIYQTPRYLVIGTGKKITLECSQTMGHDKMYWYQQDPGMELHLIHYSYGVNSTEKGDLSSESTVSRIRTEHFPLTLESARPSHTSQYLCASSAKASVNQPQHFGDGTRLSIL.

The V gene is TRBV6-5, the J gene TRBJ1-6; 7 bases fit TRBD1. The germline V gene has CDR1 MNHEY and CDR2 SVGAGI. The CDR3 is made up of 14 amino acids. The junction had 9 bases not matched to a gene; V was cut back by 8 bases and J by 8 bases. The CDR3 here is CASGGTDRDSPLHF. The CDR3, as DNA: TGTGCCAGCGGGGGGACAGACAGGGATTCACCCCTCCACTTT.

The CDR3 protein is CASSLVPGLAGGTGELFF. DNA for the CDR3: TGCGCCAGCAGCTTGGTCCCCGGACTAGCGGGGGGAACCGGGGAGCTGTTTTTT. The rearrangement links TRBV5-1 to TRBJ2-2; 14 bases match TRBD2. The V gene end was trimmed by 0 bases and the J gene end by 5 bases; junction bases not matched to a gene: 6. This CDR3 is 18 amino acids long. CDR1 SGHRS and CDR2 YFSETQ come from the germline V gene.

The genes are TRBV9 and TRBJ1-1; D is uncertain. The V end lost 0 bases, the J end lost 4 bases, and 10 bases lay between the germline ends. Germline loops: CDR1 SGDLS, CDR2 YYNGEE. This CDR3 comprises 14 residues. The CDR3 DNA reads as TGTGCCAGCAGCGTAGGTCGGGTCGGCACTGAAGCTTTCTTT. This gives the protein CASSVGRVGTEAFF.

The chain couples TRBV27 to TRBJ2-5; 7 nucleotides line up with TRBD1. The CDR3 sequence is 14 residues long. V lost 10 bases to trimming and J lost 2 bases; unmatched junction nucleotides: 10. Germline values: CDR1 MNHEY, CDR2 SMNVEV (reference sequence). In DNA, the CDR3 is TGTGCCACCTCATGGGGACAGCAACAAGAGACCCAGTACTTC. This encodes CATSWGQQQETQYF.

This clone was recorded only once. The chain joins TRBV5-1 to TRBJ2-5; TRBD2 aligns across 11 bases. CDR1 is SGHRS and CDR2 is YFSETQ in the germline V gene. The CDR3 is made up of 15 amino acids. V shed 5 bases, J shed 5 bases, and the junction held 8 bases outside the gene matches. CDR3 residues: CASRGPGLAAETQYF. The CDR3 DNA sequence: TGCGCCAGCAGGGGACCGGGACTAGCGGCGGAGACCCAGTACTTC.

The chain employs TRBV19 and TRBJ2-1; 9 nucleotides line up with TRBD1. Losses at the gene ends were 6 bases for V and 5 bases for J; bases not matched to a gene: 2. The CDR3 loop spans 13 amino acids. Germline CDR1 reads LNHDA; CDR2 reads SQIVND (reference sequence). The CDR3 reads CASRGQGNNEQFF. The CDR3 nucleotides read TGTGCCAGTAGAGGACAGGGGAACAATGAGCAGTTCTTC.

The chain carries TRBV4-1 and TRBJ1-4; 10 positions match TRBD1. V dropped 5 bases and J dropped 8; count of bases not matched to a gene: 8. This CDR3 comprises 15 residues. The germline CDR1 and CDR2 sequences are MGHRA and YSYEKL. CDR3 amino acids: CASSIRQGAREKLFF. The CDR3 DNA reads TGCGCCAGCAGCATACGACAGGGGGCAAGGGAAAAACTGTTTTTT.

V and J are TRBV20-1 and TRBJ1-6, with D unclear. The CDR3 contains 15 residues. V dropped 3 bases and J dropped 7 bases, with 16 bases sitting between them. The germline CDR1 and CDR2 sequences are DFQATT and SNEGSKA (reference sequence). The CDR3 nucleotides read TGCAGTGCTAGTACGCTAAGACGGAGAAATTCACCCCTCCACTTT. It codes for CSASTLRRRNSPLHF.

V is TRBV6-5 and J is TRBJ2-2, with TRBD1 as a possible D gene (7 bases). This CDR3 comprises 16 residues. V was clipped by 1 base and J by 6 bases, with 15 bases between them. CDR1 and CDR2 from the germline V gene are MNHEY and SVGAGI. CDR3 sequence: CASSYLSSRGAGELFF. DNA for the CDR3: TGTGCCAGCAGTTACTTATCCAGCAGGGGGGCCGGGGAGCTGTTTTTT.

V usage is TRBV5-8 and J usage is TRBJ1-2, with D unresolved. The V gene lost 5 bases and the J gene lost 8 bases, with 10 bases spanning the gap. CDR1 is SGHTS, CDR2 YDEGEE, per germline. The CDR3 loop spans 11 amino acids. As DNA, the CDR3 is TGTGCCAGCAGTCCCTTTCGGGGCTACACCTTC. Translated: CASSPFRGYTF.

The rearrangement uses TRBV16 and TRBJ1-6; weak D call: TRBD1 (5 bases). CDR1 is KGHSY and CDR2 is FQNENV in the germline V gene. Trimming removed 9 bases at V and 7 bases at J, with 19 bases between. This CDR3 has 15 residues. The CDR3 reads CASHEQATGNSPLHF. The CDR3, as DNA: TGTGCCAGTCACGAACAGGCGACGGGCAATTCACCCCTCCACTTT.

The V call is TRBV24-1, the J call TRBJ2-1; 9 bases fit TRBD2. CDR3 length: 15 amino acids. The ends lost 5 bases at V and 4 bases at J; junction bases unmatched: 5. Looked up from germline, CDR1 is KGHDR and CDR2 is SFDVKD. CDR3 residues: CATSGSSGAYNEQFF. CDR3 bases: TGTGCCACCAGTGGTTCTAGCGGGGCGTACAATGAGCAGTTCTTC.